Following are 10 T cell receptor beta chains from one sample sequenced in a study of CD8 T cells in ankylosing spondylitis. Study results and caveats: It appeared that ankylosing spondylitis blood was characterized by a TCR beta motif of several highly homologous variants.

TCRdb reprocessed the 5' RACE reads via MiXCR and lists one record per CDR3 protein. This table holds 400,000 to 450,000 distinct CDR3 sequences, 15% to 20% found once. No antigen is known for these receptors. The specimen sequenced was blood, either unsorted or a sorted T cell fraction (not recorded which). The receptor source for this set is a male donor with ankylosing spondylitis.

The V gene is TRBV28, the J gene TRBJ1-3; no definite D call. V was shortened by 2 bases and J by 7 bases, with 15 bases between the two germline ends. Germline loops: CDR1 MDHEN, CDR2 SYDVKM. CDR3 length: 15 residues. CDR3 bases: TGTGCCAGCAGTTTAGGGGAAATTTTGCGGAACACCATATATTTT. Protein: CASSLGEILRNTIYF. The entire variable domain, with the rest obtained from reference TRBV28 and TRBJ1-3, is as follows: DVKVTQSSRYLVKRTGEKVFLECVQDMDHENMFWYRQDPGLGLRLIYFSYDVKMKEKGDIPEGYSVSREKKERFSLILESASTNQTSMYLCASSLGEILRNTIYFGEGSWLTVV.

V usage is TRBV3-1 and J usage is TRBJ2-3, with 9 positions matching TRBD2. The CDR3 is 14 residues long. CDR1 and CDR2 from the germline V gene are LGHDT and YNNKEL (reference sequence). The V gene end was trimmed by 4 bases and the J gene end by 6 bases; junction bases not matched to a gene: 5. The CDR3 sequence: CASSRAGGLDTQYF. CDR3 in DNA: TGTGCCAGCAGCCGCGCGGGGGGGTTGGATACGCAGTATTTT.

V is TRBV12-5 and J is TRBJ1-4; 7 bases fit TRBD1. The J segment lost 3 bases and the V segment lost 6 bases, leaving 7 bases of the junction unmatched. The CDR3 length is 15 residues. Germline V gives CDR1 LGHNT, CDR2 FRNRAP. The CDR3 nucleotides are TGTGCTAGTGGCCTCGGACAGGTGCCTAATGAAAAACTGTTTTTT. Its protein is CASGLGQVPNEKLFF.

In its sample, this clonotype was seen a few times. This chain connects TRBV25-1 to TRBJ2-3; no reliable D call. The CDR3 has 13 residues. Between the trimmed V and J ends, which lost 1 base and 3 bases, there was a span of 5 bases. The germline CDR1 and CDR2 sequences are MGHDK and SYGVNS. The DNA for the CDR3 is TGTGCCAGCAGTGAATTTGGGACAGATACGCAGTATTTT. Its protein is CASSEFGTDTQYF.

The sample holds a few counts of this clonotype. The CDR3 bases are TGTGCCAGCAGCGGTCCCGGGACTTTCCAGAGGGATACGCAGTATTTT. Its translation: CASSGPGTFQRDTQYF. The chain joins TRBV21-1 to TRBJ2-3; the table calls TRBD2, which could not be checked here. TRBV21-1 is a documented pseudogene. The CDR3 is 16 residues long.

A few counts support this clonotype. The CDR3 DNA follows: TGTGCCTGGAAGAACTCGGGCACTGAAGCTTTCTTT. Protein: CAWKNSGTEAFF. V usage is TRBV30 and J usage is TRBJ1-1; D is uncertain. Germline V lookup: CDR1 GTSNPN, CDR2 SVGIG (reference sequence). The CDR3 spans 12 residues. The V and J ends lost 4 bases and 4 bases respectively, with 10 bases between them.

The chain combines TRBV4-1 with TRBJ2-2, with TRBD1 matching 8 bases. CDR3 length equals 18 residues. Unmatched junction bases numbered 10, after V lost 2 bases and J lost 2 bases. Germline V lookup: CDR1 MGHRA, CDR2 YSYEKL. Here the CDR3 DNA reads TGCGCCAGCAGCCAAAACCCTCAGGGGGCTACCAACACCGGGGAGCTGTTTTTT. Its translation: CASSQNPQGATNTGELFF.

This clonotype was recorded a few times. The V call is TRBV12-3 or TRBV12-4, the J call TRBJ1-6, with 7 positions matching TRBD1. V lost 5 bases and J lost 7; bases outside the gene matches: 11. The CDR3 totals 16 residues. This CDR3 is CASSPTRDRRNSPLHF. CDR3 DNA: TGTGCCAGCAGTCCAACAAGGGACAGAAGGAATTCACCCCTCCACTTT.

The rearrangement joins TRBV5-1 to TRBJ1-1, with D possibly being TRBD1 (5 bases). V dropped 5 bases and J dropped 4 bases, with 15 bases sitting between them. Germline lookup yields CDR1 SGHRS and CDR2 YFSETQ. The CDR3 is 14 amino acids. The CDR3 spells CASRPGEGSTEAFF. The CDR3 DNA sequence: TGCGCCAGCAGGCCTGGAGAGGGGAGCACTGAAGCTTTCTTT.

The gene calls are TRBV11-2 and TRBJ2-1; 13 bases fit TRBD2. The CDR3 is made up of 19 amino acids. The germline V gene encodes CDR1 SGHAT and CDR2 FQNNGV. The junction had 10 bases not matched to a gene; V was cut back by 5 bases and J by 0 bases. CDR3 in DNA: TGTGCCAGCAGCACAAGACTAGCGGGGGGCCCTAGCTCCTACAATGAGCAGTTCTTC. As protein: CASSTRLAGGPSSYNEQFF.